The rows below give T cell receptor beta chains drawn from one sample of a study of blood T cell repertoires in COVID-19. Libraries were prepared by immunoSEQ multiplex PCR; TCRdb keeps only in-frame clonotypes and omits some of them. The sample records about 210,000 clones, roughly 86% being singletons. The material sequenced was peripheral blood. All receptors come from a woman in her 40s with acute or convalescent COVID-19. The CDR3 runs from the conserved cysteine through the conserved F or W. The order of the fields is V gene, CDR3 length, clone size, J gene, D gene, CDR3 protein, CDR3 DNA. A D gene is named only where the DNA matches it firmly. A clone size is listed for some rows: how often the clone was seen (once, few, many), or a class if it is expanded.

v_call: TRBV10-1; cdr3_length: 15; clone_size: -; j_call: TRBJ1-1; d_call: TRBD1; cdr3_aa: CASSTDRGKNTEAFF; cdr3_nt: TGCGCCAGCAGCACGGACAGGGGGAAGAACACTGAAGCTTTCTTT
v_call: TRBV11-2; cdr3_length: 13; clone_size: -; j_call: TRBJ2-7; d_call: -; cdr3_aa: CASSLNRWYEQYF; cdr3_nt: TGTGCCAGCAGCTTAAACAGGTGGTACGAGCAGTACTTC
v_call: TRBV27; cdr3_length: 14; clone_size: once; j_call: TRBJ2-3; d_call: TRBD2; cdr3_aa: CASTGRAGTDTQYF; cdr3_nt: TGTGCCAGCACCGGGAGGGCCGGCACAGATACGCAGTATTTT
v_call: TRBV6-4; cdr3_length: 14; clone_size: -; j_call: TRBJ2-1; d_call: -; cdr3_aa: CASSDSNRVKEQFF; cdr3_nt: TGTGCCAGCAGTGACTCAAACAGGGTAAAAGAGCAGTTCTTC
v_call: TRBV7-3; cdr3_length: 14; clone_size: -; j_call: TRBJ1-2; d_call: -; cdr3_aa: CASSPQGRGYGYTF; cdr3_nt: TGTGCCAGCAGCCCCCAGGGTAGGGGCTATGGCTACACCTTC
v_call: TRBV7-2; cdr3_length: 16; clone_size: -; j_call: TRBJ1-2; d_call: TRBD1; cdr3_aa: CASSPGQGGWLYGYTF; cdr3_nt: TGTGCCAGCAGCCCTGGACAGGGAGGGTGGCTCTATGGCTACACCTTC
v_call: TRBV12-5; cdr3_length: 13; clone_size: -; j_call: TRBJ2-7; d_call: -; cdr3_aa: CASGLNSPYEQYF; cdr3_nt: TGTGCTAGTGGTTTGAACTCCCCATACGAGCAGTACTTC
v_call: TRBV9; cdr3_length: 15; clone_size: few; j_call: TRBJ2-3; d_call: TRBD2; cdr3_aa: CASSGLAGESYTQYF; cdr3_nt: TGTGCCAGCAGCGGACTAGCGGGAGAATCGTATACGCAGTATTTT
v_call: TRBV5-6; cdr3_length: 13; clone_size: -; j_call: TRBJ2-7; d_call: TRBD2; cdr3_aa: CASSLWGGTEQYF; cdr3_nt: TGTGCCAGCAGCTTGTGGGGAGGGACCGAGCAGTACTTC
v_call: TRBV6-5; cdr3_length: 15; clone_size: few; j_call: TRBJ2-7; d_call: -; cdr3_aa: CASSYGGGGPYEQYF; cdr3_nt: TGTGCCAGCAGTTACGGAGGAGGTGGTCCCTACGAGCAGTACTTC
v_call: TRBV6-1; cdr3_length: 10; clone_size: -; j_call: TRBJ1-2; d_call: -; cdr3_aa: CASSDVSYTF; cdr3_nt: TGTGCCAGCAGTGACGTTAGCTACACCTTC
v_call: TRBV9; cdr3_length: 12; clone_size: -; j_call: TRBJ2-1; d_call: -; cdr3_aa: CASSVLDHEQFF; cdr3_nt: TGTGCCAGCAGCGTACTAGACCATGAGCAGTTCTTC